This TCR beta chain was recorded in a study of CD8+ T cells in alopecia areata. The CDR3 length is 12 residues. The ends were cut back, 8 bases at V and 7 bases at J, with 15 bases in the middle. Germline CDR1 SGHAT, CDR2 FQNNGV. The sample's treatment: oral pan-JAK inhibitor, 5-10 mg twice daily. Extraction of RNA preceded its reverse transcription into cDNA, which served as the sequencing template. The method was immunoSEQ multiplex PCR; TCRdb's version includes in-frame clones alone and lacks a portion of them. Of a few hundred thousand clones in the sample, 35% to 40% are singletons; the top ten hold more than 0.4%.

The sequence derives from a human donor with alopecia areata. The V and J genes are TRBV11-2 and TRBJ2-7; D gene ambiguous. Sequenced material: CD4+ T cells sorted from blood, taken at approximately week 30, from a patient treated with tofacitinib. DNA of the CDR3: TGTGCCAGCGGGCAGCACAATGGGGAGCAGTACTTC. It translates to CASGQHNGEQYF.